This TCR beta chain is drawn from a study of blood T cells in healthy people across ages. It was with a sample-barcoded 5' primer and a J-beta primer mix that a second PCR of roughly 7 to 12 cycles was run. From the 5' RACE reads, TCRdb called clonotypes with MiXCR, one entry per CDR3 protein. The table shows 800,000 or so distinct CDR3 sequences, with 20% to 25% occurring only once. This clonotype was observed a few times. The CDR3 has 13 amino acids. Germline CDR1 and CDR2: DFQATT and SNEGSKA (reference sequence). V lost 1 base and J lost 3; bases outside the gene matches: 3. These data also featured in a second study, about T cells of mothers and their children.

This chain connects TRBV20-1 to TRBJ2-7; 7 bases are a match to TRBD1. The sequenced material came from blood. This clonotype was obtained from a boy aged 5-17 years in good health. CDR3 DNA: TGCAGTGCTAGAGCCGGGACAGTCTACGAGCAGTACTTC. Translated, it gives CSARAGTVYEQYF.